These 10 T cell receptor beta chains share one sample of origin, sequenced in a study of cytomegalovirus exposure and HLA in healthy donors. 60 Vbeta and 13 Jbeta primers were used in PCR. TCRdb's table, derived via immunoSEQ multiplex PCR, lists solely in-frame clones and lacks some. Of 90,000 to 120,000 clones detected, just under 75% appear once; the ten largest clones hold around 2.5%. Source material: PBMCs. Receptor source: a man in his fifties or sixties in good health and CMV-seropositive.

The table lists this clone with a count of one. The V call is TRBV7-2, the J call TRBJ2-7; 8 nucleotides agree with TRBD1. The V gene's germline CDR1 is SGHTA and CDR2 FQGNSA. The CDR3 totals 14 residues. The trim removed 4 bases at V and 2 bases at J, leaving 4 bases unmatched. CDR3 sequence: CASSSQGAAYEQYF. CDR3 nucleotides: TGTGCCAGCAGCTCTCAGGGGGCCGCCTACGAGCAGTACTTC.

As DNA, the CDR3 is TGTGCCAGCAGCGTTGGTAGCAGTCAAGAGACCCAGTACTTC. Encoded protein: CASSVGSSQETQYF. The chain is built from TRBV9 and TRBJ2-5; D remains ambiguous. This CDR3 has 14 residues. V was shortened by 2 bases and J by 2 bases, with 10 bases between the two germline ends. Germline CDR1 is SGDLS and CDR2 is YYNGEE.

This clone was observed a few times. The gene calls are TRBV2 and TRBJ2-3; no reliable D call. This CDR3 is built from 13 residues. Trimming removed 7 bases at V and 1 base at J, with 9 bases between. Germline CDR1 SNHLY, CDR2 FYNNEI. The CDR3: CASISQGTDTQYF. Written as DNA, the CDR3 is TGTGCCAGCATATCCCAGGGCACAGATACGCAGTATTTT.

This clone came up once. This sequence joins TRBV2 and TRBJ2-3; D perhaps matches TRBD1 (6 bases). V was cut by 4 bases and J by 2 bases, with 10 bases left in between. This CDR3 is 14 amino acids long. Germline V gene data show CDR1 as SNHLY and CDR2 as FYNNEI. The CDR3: CASSAGHTTDTQYF. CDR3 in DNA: TGTGCCAGCAGTGCGGGACATACCACAGATACGCAGTATTTT.

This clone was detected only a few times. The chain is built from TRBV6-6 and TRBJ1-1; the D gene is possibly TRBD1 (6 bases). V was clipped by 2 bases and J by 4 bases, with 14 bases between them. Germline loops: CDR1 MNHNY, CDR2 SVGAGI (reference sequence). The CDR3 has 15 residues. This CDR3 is CASSYRTTGITEAFF. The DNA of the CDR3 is TGTGCCAGCAGTTACCGGACAACAGGGATCACTGAAGCTTTCTTT.

DNA of the CDR3: TGTGCCAGCTCACGACAGGGAGACGATCGCGAGCAGTACTTC. Protein sequence: CASSRQGDDREQYF. The rearrangement links TRBV18 to TRBJ2-7, with TRBD1 identical over 7 bases. The CDR3 has 14 residues. The trim removed 4 bases at V and 6 bases at J, leaving 9 bases unmatched. Per germline, CDR1 KGHSH and CDR2 LQKENI. Looking up the rest from reference TRBV18 and TRBJ2-7 gives the full variable domain: NAGVMQNPRHLVRRRGQEARLRCSPMKGHSHVYWYRQLPEEGLKFMVYLQKENIIDESGMPKERFSAEFPKEGPSILRIQQVVRGDSAAYFCASSRQGDDREQYFGPGTRLTVT.

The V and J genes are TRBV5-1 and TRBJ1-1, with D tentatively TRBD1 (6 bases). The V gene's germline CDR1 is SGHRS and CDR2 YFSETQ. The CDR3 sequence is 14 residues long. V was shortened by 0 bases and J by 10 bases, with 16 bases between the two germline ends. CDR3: CASSLALQGEAAFF. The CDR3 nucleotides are TGCGCCAGCAGCTTGGCCTTACAGGGAGAGGCAGCTTTCTTT.

The CDR3 reads CASSLNMNTEAFF. CDR3 sequence (DNA): TGTGCCAGCAGCTTGAACATGAACACTGAAGCTTTCTTT. V is TRBV5-6 and J is TRBJ1-1; D is ambiguous. The V gene's germline CDR1 is SGHDT and CDR2 YYEEEE. The V and J ends lost 1 base and 0 bases respectively, with 4 bases between them. The CDR3 spans 13 residues. The full variable domain, its missing parts supplied by reference TRBV5-6 and TRBJ1-1, is DAGVTQSPTHLIKTRGQQVTLRCSPKSGHDTVSWYQQALGQGPQFIFQYYEEEERQRGNFPDRFSGHQFPNYSSELNVNALLLGDSALYLCASSLNMNTEAFFGQGTRLTVV.

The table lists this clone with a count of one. DNA of the CDR3: TGCAGCGTGAGTGAGAACACTGAAGCTTTCTTT. The encoded protein is CSVSENTEAFF. This chain joins TRBV29-1 and TRBJ1-1; D call uncertain. Germline lookup yields CDR1 SQVTM and CDR2 ANQGSEA. V dropped 6 bases and J dropped 1 base, with 6 bases sitting between them. The CDR3 totals 11 residues.

CDR3 sequence (DNA): TGTGCCAGCTCACCAGCTCGGCGGGGCCTCTATGGCTACACCTTC. Protein sequence: CASSPARRGLYGYTF. The rearrangement joins TRBV18 to TRBJ1-2, with D possibly matching TRBD1 (5 bases). The germline V gene has CDR1 KGHSH and CDR2 LQKENI. This CDR3 spans 15 amino acids. V lost 2 bases and J lost 4, with 14 bases in between.